This T cell receptor beta chain was captured in a study of CD8 T cells in ankylosing spondylitis (dated by TCRdb to about 2017). At the level of the whole study: T cell receptor beta repertoires were profiled in healthy donors and ankylosing spondylitis patients so that disease-linked TCR variants could be found. The full study cohort was made up of 25 to 30 ankylosing spondylitis patients and about a hundred healthy donors. Peripheral blood samples were taken, and synovial fluid was additionally collected from ankylosing spondylitis patients. Points the paper makes about the study in general: Significant enrichment of the disease-linked clones was reported in matched synovial fluid samples from ankylosing spondylitis patients. A CD8+ phenotype was shown by the disease-linked clones, which were found at relatively low frequencies in peripheral blood. Some of the motif variants had been reported before in the synovial fluid and blood of reactive arthritis patients, a finding that suggests common disease-initiation mechanisms. A TCR beta motif made up of several highly homologous amino acid variants appeared to be characteristic of blood from ankylosing spondylitis patients.

CDR1 and CDR2, looked up from the germline V gene, are LGHNA and YSLEER. Taken from cysteine to phenylalanine, the CDR3 has 17 residues. Only the CDR3 DNA stays, 51 bases, in frame from base 1. V lost 0 bases and J lost 0 bases; the stretch between them is 12 bases long. Ten or more counts support this clonotype. The specificity of this receptor is unknown. Base qualities are missing; no much larger clone stands one base away. TCRdb shows the sequencer as Illumina HiSeq 2500. Quantitative 5'-RACE with molecular barcodes was the method used to prepare the TCR beta libraries. As for the original processing: A new computational method, built on a probabilistic model of VDJ rearrangement, was used to identify disease-linked TCR variants. TCRdb redid the processing of the public reads, applying fastp at Q25 and MiXCR, and retained in-frame beta chains. Every CDR3 protein is listed once, alongside the most common genes and DNA of its rows. These V and J calls derive from TCRdb rather than the authors' analysis. The sample records 350,000 or so distinct CDR3 sequences, around 10% of which are singletons. Roughly 9% of the sample is in the top ten clones.

The V and J genes are TRBV4-3 and TRBJ1-3; TRBD1 could be the D gene, as 5 bases match. Material: blood, either unsorted or a sorted T cell fraction (not recorded which). The clonotype originates from a female donor with ankylosing spondylitis or in good health (not recorded which). The sequence in DNA is TGCGCCAGCAGCCAAGAGACTCCAGGGTACTCTGGAAACACCATATATTTT. Protein translation: CASSQETPGYSGNTIYF.